This TCR beta chain is drawn from a study of vaccination and CD4 T cells after COVID-19. Once obtained from cultured CD4+ T cells, the DNA was sequenced using the Oncomine TCR Beta short-read assay. Each CDR3 protein gets one entry after TCRdb re-called the PCR reads with MiXCR. There are 20,000 or so distinct CDR3 sequences in the sample; more than 20% occur only once, and 6% to 8% lies in the top ten. This clonotype was found once. Its cognate antigen is unknown. CDR1 and CDR2 from the germline V gene are SGHNT and YYREEE (reference sequence). There are 13 residues in the CDR3. As for treatment: approximately 9-day PBMC culture with coronavirus spike peptide pools or control peptides (ViraFEST assay).

Sequencing input: cultured CD4+ T cells from blood. The TCR comes from a human donor with COVID-19. This sequence joins TRBV5-4 and TRBJ1-4; the match to TRBD1 covers 7 bases. DNA of the CDR3: TGTGCTACAGGGGAGGGGGCTGAAGAAAAACTGTTTTTT. Translation: CATGEGAEEKLFF.